Presented here are 24 T cell receptor beta chains from one specimen sequenced in a study of cytomegalovirus exposure and HLA in healthy donors (dated by TCRdb to 2017 to 2019). Library preparation used the immunoSEQ multiplex PCR assay. For the multiplex PCR, a mixture combining 60 forward primers for TCR Vbeta segments and 13 reverse primers for TCR Jbeta segments was used. Held by TCRdb, this immuneACCESS table contains in-frame sequences only and omits some clones. Under half of the omission traces to an unresolved V gene where checked; the cause of the rest is unknown. Per the sample table, the count is about 170,000 clones. Approximately 0.82% of the sample goes to the ten largest clones. Sequenced sample: PBMCs. The receptors stem from a woman under 30 in good health and CMV-seropositive.

The chain links TRBV6-4 to TRBJ1-1, with no clear D. V was trimmed by 5 bases and J by 1 base, leaving 8 bases between them. Per germline, CDR1 MRHNA and CDR2 SNTAGT. The CDR3 has 13 residues. The CDR3: CASSTTANTEAFF. As DNA, the CDR3 is TGTGCCAGCAGTACCACAGCGAACACTGAAGCTTTCTTT.

The CDR3 nucleotides are TGTGCCAGCAGTTACAGGGGGCTAAGTCGCGAGCAGTACTTC. Its translation is CASSYRGLSREQYF. This sequence joins TRBV6-6 and TRBJ2-7; 7 positions match TRBD1. The J segment lost 6 bases and the V segment lost 2 bases, leaving 7 bases of the junction unmatched. This CDR3 spans 14 amino acids. Germline loops: CDR1 MNHNY, CDR2 SVGAGI (reference sequence).

The chain uses TRBV7-2 and TRBJ2-3; 11 positions match TRBD2. The V gene's germline CDR1 is SGHTA and CDR2 FQGNSA. V dropped 3 bases and J dropped 4; count of bases not matched to a gene: 6. This CDR3 is built from 16 residues. The CDR3 DNA follows: TGTGCCAGCAGCTTTAGCGGGGGGGCGGGATCAGATACGCAGTATTTT. Translating gives CASSFSGGAGSDTQYF.

The rearrangement links TRBV6-4 to TRBJ2-3, with 12 bases identical to TRBD2. This CDR3 has 14 amino acids. Germline assignment: CDR1 MRHNA and CDR2 SNTAGT. Germline trimming cut 5 bases from V and 4 bases from J; bases unmatched to any gene: 1. In DNA form, the CDR3 reads TGTGCCAGCAGTCTAGCGGGGGGGCCAGATACGCAGTATTTT. Amino acids: CASSLAGGPDTQYF.

This CDR3 reads CASGTKTGYEQYF. DNA of the CDR3: TGTGCTAGTGGTACAAAGACAGGTTACGAGCAGTACTTC. This chain joins TRBV12-5 and TRBJ2-7; D perhaps matches TRBD1 (6 bases). The CDR3 consists of 13 residues. Trimming took 5 bases from V and 4 from J, leaving 12 bases between them. Per the germline V gene, CDR1 is LGHNT and CDR2 is FRNRAP.

DNA of the CDR3: TGTGCCAGCATGGCGACAGGGAGTTTTAACTATGGCTACACCTTC. Its translation: CASMATGSFNYGYTF. This chain links TRBV7-9 with TRBJ1-2; 7 bases line up with TRBD1. Germline V gene data show CDR1 as SEHNR and CDR2 as FQNEAQ (reference sequence). This CDR3 comprises 15 residues. V shed 7 bases, J shed 1 base, and the junction held 9 bases outside the gene matches.

The V gene is TRBV14, the J gene TRBJ1-2; tentatively, D is TRBD1 (6 bases). Germline loops: CDR1 SGHDN, CDR2 FVKESK. Deletions cut 0 bases from V and 4 bases from J, with 12 bases between. The CDR3 totals 15 residues. CDR3 residues: CASSQDRAGVYGYTF. CDR3 nucleotide sequence: TGTGCCAGCAGCCAAGACCGGGCAGGGGTCTATGGCTACACCTTC.

The chain couples TRBV9 to TRBJ1-1, with D possibly TRBD1 on 5 matching bases. V gave up 2 bases and J gave up 0 bases, with 11 bases separating them. Germline values: CDR1 SGDLS, CDR2 YYNGEE. CDR3 length: 15 residues. CDR3 sequence reads: CASSVSGTLNTEAFF. The CDR3 DNA reads TGTGCCAGCAGCGTGAGCGGGACTCTGAACACTGAAGCTTTCTTT.

The chain joins TRBV9 to TRBJ2-7; 12 bases match TRBD2. CDR1 is SGDLS, CDR2 YYNGEE, per germline. The CDR3 runs 16 residues. The V gene end was trimmed by 2 bases and the J gene end by 1 base; junction bases not matched to a gene: 4. The CDR3 sequence: CASSVGGLAGSYEQYF. The CDR3 DNA follows: TGTGCCAGCAGCGTGGGAGGACTAGCGGGATCCTACGAGCAGTACTTC. The complete variable domain, with remaining parts taken from reference TRBV9 and TRBJ2-7, reads DSGVTQTPKHLITATGQRVTLRCSPRSGDLSVYWYQQSLDQGLQFLIQYYNGEERAKGNILERFSAQQFPDLHSELNLSSLELGDSALYFCASSVGGLAGSYEQYFGPGTRLTVT.

The chain joins TRBV29-1 to TRBJ2-3; 9 nucleotides agree with TRBD2. CDR1 is SQVTM, CDR2 ANQGSEA, per germline. The CDR3 covers 13 residues. The ends lost 4 bases at V and 3 bases at J; junction bases unmatched: 2. The CDR3 coding sequence is TGCAGCGTTGCCCTAGCGGGGACAGATACGCAGTATTTT. Its translation: CSVALAGTDTQYF.

The gene calls are TRBV4-1 and TRBJ1-6; a possible D gene is TRBD1 (6 bases). The germline gives CDR1 MGHRA, CDR2 YSYEKL. Trimming stripped 0 bases from V and 2 bases from J, with 11 bases between. The CDR3 sequence is 17 residues long. CDR3 DNA sequence: TGCGCCAGCAGCCAAGATCCGGGGGGCCCCTATAATTCACCCCTCCACTTT. It encodes CASSQDPGGPYNSPLHF.

J is TRBJ1-1 and V is TRBV2; 8 bases agree with TRBD1. This CDR3 comprises 14 residues. The germline CDR1 and CDR2 sequences are SNHLY and FYNNEI. Trimming took 5 bases from V and 5 from J; bases not matched to a gene: 7. CDR3 amino acids: CASSPQGAGTEAFF. The CDR3 DNA reads TGTGCCAGCAGTCCTCAGGGGGCGGGAACTGAAGCTTTCTTT.

This rearrangement joins TRBV11-3 to TRBJ2-2; D is perhaps TRBD2 (5 bases). Trimming pared 7 bases from V and 4 bases from J, leaving 16 bases between. Per the germline V gene, CDR1 is SGHNT and CDR2 is YENEEA. This CDR3 comprises 15 residues. The DNA for the CDR3 is TGTGCCAGCAATGAGGGCGGCAGCTCCACCGGGGAGCTGTTTTTT. Translated: CASNEGGSSTGELFF.

The chain combines TRBV6-5 with TRBJ2-1; 9 bases fit TRBD2. Germline CDR1 and CDR2: MNHEY and SVGAGI. V dropped 8 bases and J dropped 4; count of bases not matched to a gene: 6. The CDR3 has 14 residues. CDR3 DNA sequence: TGTGCCAGCCGGGTTAGCGGGGGATACAATGAGCAGTTCTTC. This encodes CASRVSGGYNEQFF.

The chain links TRBV12-5 to TRBJ2-6, with 9 bases aligning to TRBD1. The CDR3 contains 17 residues. Germline CDR1 reads LGHNT; CDR2 reads FRNRAP. The V gene end was trimmed by 4 bases and the J gene end by 0 bases; junction bases not matched to a gene: 4. CDR3 coding DNA: TGTGCTAGTGGTTCAACAGGGGGCTTCTCTGGGGCCAACGTCCTGACTTTC. Its translation: CASGSTGGFSGANVLTF.

The chain joins TRBV15 to TRBJ2-7, with 9 bases aligning to TRBD2. With V trimmed by 6 bases and J by 1 base, 7 bases remained unmatched. This CDR3 contains 15 residues. In germline, CDR1 is LNHNV, CDR2 YYDKDF (reference sequence). The CDR3: CATSDSGRRSYEQYF. The CDR3 DNA sequence: TGTGCCACCAGTGATAGCGGGAGAAGGTCCTACGAGCAGTACTTC.

The J gene is TRBJ2-1, the V gene TRBV5-1; TRBD2 matches at 15 bases. The V gene's germline CDR1 is SGHRS and CDR2 YFSETQ. The trim removed 0 bases at V and 10 bases at J, leaving 5 bases unmatched. The CDR3 extends over 16 amino acids. This chain's CDR3 is CASSLVGLAGGKEQFF. The CDR3 DNA sequence: TGCGCCAGCAGCTTGGTTGGACTAGCGGGAGGGAAGGAGCAGTTCTTC. The full variable domain, rest sourced from reference TRBV5-1 and TRBJ2-1, is KAGVTQTPRYLIKTRGQQVTLSCSPISGHRSVSWYQQTPGQGLQFLFEYFSETQRNKGNFPGRFSGRQFSNSRSEMNVSTLELGDSALYLCASSLVGLAGGKEQFFGPGTRLTVL.

Worth noting for this clone: Distinct nucleotide sequences in the sample also encode this CDR3. The gene calls are TRBV20-1 and TRBJ2-5, with a possible D match to TRBD2 (6 bases). The germline V gene encodes CDR1 DFQATT and CDR2 SNEGSKA (reference sequence). CDR3 length equals 11 residues. V was clipped by 6 bases and J by 5 bases, with 10 bases between them. The CDR3 here is CSARLGETQYF. CDR3 DNA sequence: TGCAGTGCCCGACTAGGCGAGACCCAGTACTTC.

This rearrangement joins TRBV19 to TRBJ2-3; tentatively, D is TRBD2 (5 bases). V was cut by 4 bases and J by 1 base, with 6 bases left in between. From germline, CDR1 is LNHDA and CDR2 SQIVND (reference sequence). The CDR3 is 13 residues long. The CDR3 DNA reads as TGTGCCAGTAGTAGGACTGGCACAGATACGCAGTATTTT. As protein: CASSRTGTDTQYF.

The V call is TRBV5-1, the J call TRBJ2-1, with D possibly TRBD2 on 6 matching bases. The CDR3 is 15 residues long. Trimming took 0 bases from V and 3 from J, leaving 10 bases between them. The V gene's germline CDR1 is SGHRS and CDR2 YFSETQ. In DNA, the CDR3 is TGCGCCAGCAGCTTGGGGTGGGGGGACTACAATGAGCAGTTCTTC. This translates into CASSLGWGDYNEQFF. The full variable domain, completed using reference TRBV5-1 and TRBJ2-1, is KAGVTQTPRYLIKTRGQQVTLSCSPISGHRSVSWYQQTPGQGLQFLFEYFSETQRNKGNFPGRFSGRQFSNSRSEMNVSTLELGDSALYLCASSLGWGDYNEQFFGPGTRLTVL.

This sequence joins TRBV7-8 and TRBJ2-6; D call uncertain. The CDR3 sequence is 20 residues long. The germline CDR1 and CDR2 sequences are SGHVS and FQNEAQ. V lost 0 bases to trimming and J lost 1 base, with 19 bases between them. This CDR3 is CASSLAVQAGSWSGANVLTF. CDR3 bases: TGTGCCAGCAGCTTAGCGGTCCAGGCTGGCAGCTGGTCTGGGGCCAACGTCCTGACTTTC. Combining the CDR3 with reference TRBV7-8 and TRBJ2-6 gives the whole variable domain GAGVSQSPRYKVAKRGQDVALRCDPISGHVSLFWYQQALGQGPEFLTYFQNEAQLDKSGLPSDRFFAERPEGSVSTLKIQRTQQEDSAVYLCASSLAVQAGSWSGANVLTFGAGSRLTVL.

The chain joins TRBV21-1 to TRBJ2-7; the tabulated D call, TRBD1, remains unverified against the DNA. TRBV21-1 is annotated as a pseudogene. The CDR3 totals 14 residues. CDR3 region: CASSKARQTYEQYF. The CDR3 bases are TGTGCCAGCAGCAAAGCGCGACAGACCTACGAGCAGTACTTC.

J is TRBJ2-1 and V is TRBV19, with TRBD2 matching 7 bases. CDR1 LNHDA and CDR2 SQIVND come from the germline V gene (reference sequence). With V trimmed by 1 base and J by 8 bases, 11 bases remained unmatched. The length of the CDR3 is 16 residues. The CDR3 loop is CASSIADPWGRDEQFF. The DNA of the CDR3 is TGTGCCAGTAGTATAGCCGACCCGTGGGGGAGGGATGAGCAGTTCTTC.

The chain couples TRBV4-3 to TRBJ1-4; no clear D. This CDR3 has 17 amino acids. Germline V gives CDR1 LGHNA, CDR2 YSLEER. Deletions cut 0 bases from V and 2 bases from J, with 13 bases between. The CDR3 nucleotides read TGCGCCAGCAGCCAAGAGGCGGTACCTCCGACTAATGAAAAACTGTTTTTT. Its translation is CASSQEAVPPTNEKLFF.